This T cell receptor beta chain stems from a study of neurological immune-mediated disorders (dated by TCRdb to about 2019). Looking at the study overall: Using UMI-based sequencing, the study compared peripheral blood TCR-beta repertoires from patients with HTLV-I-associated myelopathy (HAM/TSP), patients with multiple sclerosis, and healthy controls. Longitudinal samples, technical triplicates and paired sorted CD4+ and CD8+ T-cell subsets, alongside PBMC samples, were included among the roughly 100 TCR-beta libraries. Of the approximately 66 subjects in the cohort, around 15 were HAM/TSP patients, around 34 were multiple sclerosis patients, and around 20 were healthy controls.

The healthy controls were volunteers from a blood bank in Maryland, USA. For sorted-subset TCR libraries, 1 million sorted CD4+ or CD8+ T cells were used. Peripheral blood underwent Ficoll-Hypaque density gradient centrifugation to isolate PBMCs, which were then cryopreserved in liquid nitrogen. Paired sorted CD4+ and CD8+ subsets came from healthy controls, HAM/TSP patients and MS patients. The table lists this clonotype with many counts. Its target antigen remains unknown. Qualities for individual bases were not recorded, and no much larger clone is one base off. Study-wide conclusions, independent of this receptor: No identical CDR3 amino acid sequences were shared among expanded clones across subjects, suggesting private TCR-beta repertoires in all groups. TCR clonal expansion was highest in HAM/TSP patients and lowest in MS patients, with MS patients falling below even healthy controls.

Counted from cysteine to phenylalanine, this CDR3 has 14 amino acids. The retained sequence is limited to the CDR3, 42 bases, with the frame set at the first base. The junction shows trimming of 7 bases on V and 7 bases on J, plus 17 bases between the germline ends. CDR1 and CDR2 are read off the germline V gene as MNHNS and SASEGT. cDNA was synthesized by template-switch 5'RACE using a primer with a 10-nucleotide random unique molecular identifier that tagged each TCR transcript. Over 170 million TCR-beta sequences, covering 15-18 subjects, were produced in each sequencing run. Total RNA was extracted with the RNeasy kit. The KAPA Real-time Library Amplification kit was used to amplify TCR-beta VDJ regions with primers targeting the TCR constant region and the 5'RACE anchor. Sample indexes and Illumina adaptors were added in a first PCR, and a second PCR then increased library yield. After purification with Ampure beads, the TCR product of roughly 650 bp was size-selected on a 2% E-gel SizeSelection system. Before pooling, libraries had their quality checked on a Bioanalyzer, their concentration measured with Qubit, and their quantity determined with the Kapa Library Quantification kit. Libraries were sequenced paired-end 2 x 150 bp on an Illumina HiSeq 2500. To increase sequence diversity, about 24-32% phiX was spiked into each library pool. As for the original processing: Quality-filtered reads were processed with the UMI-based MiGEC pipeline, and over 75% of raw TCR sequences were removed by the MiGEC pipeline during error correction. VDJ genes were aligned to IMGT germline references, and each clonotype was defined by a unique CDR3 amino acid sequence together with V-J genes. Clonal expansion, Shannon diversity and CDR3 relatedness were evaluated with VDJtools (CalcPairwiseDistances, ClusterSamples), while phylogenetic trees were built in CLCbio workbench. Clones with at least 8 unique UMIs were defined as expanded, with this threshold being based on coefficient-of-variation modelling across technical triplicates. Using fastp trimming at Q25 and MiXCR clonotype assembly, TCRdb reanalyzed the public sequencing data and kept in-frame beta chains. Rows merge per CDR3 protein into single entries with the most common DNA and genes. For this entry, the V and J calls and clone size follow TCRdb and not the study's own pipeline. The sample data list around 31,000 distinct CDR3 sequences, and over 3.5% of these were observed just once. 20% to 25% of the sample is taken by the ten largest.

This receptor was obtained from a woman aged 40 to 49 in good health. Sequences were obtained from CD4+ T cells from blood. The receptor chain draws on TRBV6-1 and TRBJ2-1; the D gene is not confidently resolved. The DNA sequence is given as TGTGCCAGCACTGCCGATCGGCTGGGGAATGAGCAGTTCTTC. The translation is CASTADRLGNEQFF.